These T cell receptor beta chains were read from a single sample in a study of shared clonotypes between healthy human individuals. Method: immunoSEQ multiplex PCR; TCRdb's copy keeps in-frame clones and lacks some. The sample has about 2.5 million clones, 80% to 95% seen once. Sequencing used naive CD4+ T cells from PBMCs. Receptor source: a man aged 18 to 29 in good health. Some clones in this sample may be carry-over from other donors' samples. Each CDR3 is given with its conserved first and last residue. A D gene is named only where the DNA matches it firmly. The size of a clone is reported for some rows only, either as once, few or many, or as a class for expanded clones.

TRBV27	TRBJ2-1	TRBD2	once	TGTGCCAGCAGTTTCGCGGGGGTAGGACGCCCGACCCGGCAGTTCTTC	CASSFAGVGRPTRQFF
TRBV27	TRBJ2-4	-	-	TGTGCCAGCAAACCCTCACCCGCCAAAAACATTCAGTACTTC	CASKPSPAKNIQYF
TRBV28	TRBJ2-7	TRBD2	-	TGTGCCAGCAGTTCCGTAAGAGGGAGGGCCTCGAGCTCCTACGAGCAGTACTTC	CASSSVRGRASSSYEQYF
TRBV6-5	TRBJ2-2	TRBD2	-	TGTGCCAGCAGCAGGACTAGCGGATACACCGGGGAGCTGTTTTTT	CASSRTSGYTGELFF
TRBV7-8	TRBJ2-5	TRBD2	-	TGTGCCAGCAGCTTAAATAGCGGGATGGGTGAGACCCAGTACTTC	CASSLNSGMGETQYF
TRBV5-1	TRBJ1-1	-	few	TGCGCCAGCAGCCGGGAGTCACGGACCAACACTGAAGCTTTCTTT	CASSRESRTNTEAFF
TRBV28	TRBJ2-2	-	-	TGTGCCAGCAGTTTATCTTACGGGGAGCTGTTTTTT	CASSLSYGELFF
TRBV11-2	TRBJ2-2	-	-	TGTGCCAGCAGCTTAGTGGGGAACACCGGGGAGCTGTTTTTT	CASSLVGNTGELFF
TRBV10-3	TRBJ1-5	-	-	TGTGCCATCAGTGGAGGGCCCTCTAGCAATCAGCCCCAGCATTTT	CAISGGPSSNQPQHF
TRBV9	TRBJ1-1	TRBD1	-	TGTGCCAGCAGCCTGACAGGGGGAAACACTGAAGCTTTCTTT	CASSLTGGNTEAFF
TRBV4-2	TRBJ1-5	TRBD1	once	TGTGCCAGCAGCCAAGTTGTAACAGGGGGGTCTCAGCCCCAGCATTTT	CASSQVVTGGSQPQHF
TRBV7-2	TRBJ1-4	-	-	TGTGCCAGCAGCCCAATAGCCCCTAATGAAAAACTGTTTTTT	CASSPIAPNEKLFF
TRBV11-2	TRBJ1-5	-	once	TGTGCCAGCAGCTTAGTTTTCAATCAGCCCCAGCATTTT	CASSLVFNQPQHF
TRBV11-3	TRBJ2-5	-	-	TGTGCCAGCAGCTTATCGTACAGTTACCAAGAGACCCAGTACTTC	CASSLSYSYQETQYF
TRBV7-2	TRBJ2-3	TRBD2	-	TGTGCCAGCAGCATGACTAGCGGGAGGTCTCGCACAGATACGCAGTATTTT	CASSMTSGRSRTDTQYF
TRBV25-1	TRBJ1-6	-	-	TGTGCCAGCAGTGGACAGTTGGCTTATAATTCACCCCTCCACTTT	CASSGQLAYNSPLHF
TRBV21-1	TRBJ2-1	-	-	TGTGCCAGCAGCAAAATGAGGTCTAGCGGGAAGAATGAGCAGTTCTTC	CASSKMRSSGKNEQFF
TRBV28	TRBJ1-1	-	-	TGTGCCAGCAGTTTAATGGGGCGGGGCACTGAAGCTTTCTTT	CASSLMGRGTEAFF
TRBV30	TRBJ1-1	-	-	TGTGCCTGGAGTGTAATGCATTATAACGCTGAAGCTTTCTTT	CAWSVMHYNAEAFF
TRBV5-4	TRBJ2-5	TRBD1	-	TGTGCCAGCAGCTTGGCCGGGACAGGGGTAGAGCAGTACTTC	CASSLAGTGVEQYF
TRBV6-1	TRBJ2-1	-	-	TGTGCCAGCGGACGGGAGCGGAACTCCTACAATGAGCAGTTCTTC	CASGRERNSYNEQFF
TRBV2	TRBJ2-5	TRBD2	once	TGTGCCAGCAGGGAAGGACTAGCGGGACAAGAGACCCAGTACTTC	CASREGLAGQETQYF
TRBV28	TRBJ1-2	TRBD1	-	TGTGCCAGCAGTGTATCAGGGGGCACTTTTGGCTACACCTTC	CASSVSGGTFGYTF
TRBV7-2	TRBJ2-7	TRBD2	-	TGTGCCAGCAGCTTAGCGCGGGGGAACTACGAGCAGTACTTC	CASSLARGNYEQYF
TRBV9	TRBJ2-3	-	-	TGTGCCAGCAGCCCCCAATCGTTGGATACGCAGTATTTT	CASSPQSLDTQYF
TRBV6-5	TRBJ2-2	-	-	TGTGCCAGCAGTTACTCGAATCGGGGCGGAACCGGGGAGCTGTTTTTT	CASSYSNRGGTGELFF
TRBV4-1	TRBJ2-7	-	-	TGCGCCAGCAGCCAAGGCGGACTAAAGTCGGTTGACTACGAGCAGTACTTC	CASSQGGLKSVDYEQYF
TRBV6-5	TRBJ2-1	-	once	TGTGCCAGCAGTTCCGGACAGAGGAGCTCCTACAATGAGCAGTTCTTC	CASSSGQRSSYNEQFF
TRBV19	TRBJ2-1	TRBD1	once	TGTGCCAGTAGGGACAGGGGACATGAGCAGTTCTTC	CASRDRGHEQFF
TRBV28	TRBJ1-1	-	-	TGTGCCAGCAGTTCCCAACAGGCGGAAGCTTTCTTT	CASSSQQAEAFF
TRBV4-2	TRBJ2-1	-	-	TGTGCCAGCAGCCGTCCCCGGGGGGCTTCGTTTCAGTCGCAAGGGGGAGGTGAGCAGTTCTTC	CASSRPRGASFQSQGGGEQFF
TRBV19	TRBJ2-1	TRBD1	-	TGTGCCAGTAGTATGTTCGGGCAGGGGGTGATTGAGCAGTTCTTC	CASSMFGQGVIEQFF
TRBV30	TRBJ2-7	TRBD2	-	TGTGCCTGGAGTGTACTAGCGGGAGGAGACTACGAGCAGTACTTC	CAWSVLAGGDYEQYF
TRBV7-9	TRBJ2-1	-	-	TGTGCCAGCAGCCCCCCGTCCCCAGCACTCTCCTACAATGAGCAGTTCTTC	CASSPPSPALSYNEQFF
TRBV4-3	TRBJ2-1	TRBD1	-	TGCGCCAGCAGCCAAGATCGGGACAGGAGAGGTTGGCAGTTCTTC	CASSQDRDRRGWQFF
TRBV13	TRBJ2-1	TRBD1	-	TGTGCCAGCAGCTCTCCGACAGGGGGCTACAATGAGCAGTTCTTC	CASSSPTGGYNEQFF
TRBV28	TRBJ2-5	TRBD2	-	TGTGCCAGCATGGAGACTAGCGGGAGGGCGGGAAAGACCCAGTACTTC	CASMETSGRAGKTQYF
TRBV5-1	TRBJ2-7	-	-	TGCGCCAGCAGCTCACTAACTCGTACCTACGAGCAGTACTTC	CASSSLTRTYEQYF
TRBV11-2	TRBJ1-2	-	-	TGTGCCAGCAGCCGTCCGGGACAAATAGGCTATGGCTACACCTTC	CASSRPGQIGYGYTF
TRBV6-1	TRBJ2-7	-	-	TGTGCCAGCAGGGTCTTCTACGAGCAGTACTTC	CASRVFYEQYF
TRBV5-6	TRBJ1-1	TRBD1	-	TGTGCCAGCACCGCCGGGACAGGGCGTAAATACACTGAAGCTTTCTTT	CASTAGTGRKYTEAFF
TRBV9	TRBJ2-3	-	few	TGTGCCTCAACGGGAGTTAGCACAGATACGCAGTATTTT	CASTGVSTDTQYF
TRBV19	TRBJ2-7	-	-	TGTGCCAGTAGCTTTCAAATATTAGGATTCCTTCCCTACGAGCAGTACTTC	CASSFQILGFLPYEQYF
TRBV18	TRBJ1-2	-	few	TGTGCCAGCTCACCAGACCAAGACTATGGCTACACCTTC	CASSPDQDYGYTF
TRBV6-4	TRBJ2-1	TRBD2	-	TGTGCCAGCAGTGACTCAGGGGCCGGACTAGCGGGAGGGCCCTACAATGAGCAGTTCTTC	CASSDSGAGLAGGPYNEQFF
TRBV29-1	TRBJ2-1	-	-	TGCAGCGTTGGTCTGCGGCTGCAGGGGGGAGAGCAGTTCTTC	CSVGLRLQGGEQFF
TRBV5-4	TRBJ2-7	-	-	TGTGCCAGCAGTTTTCCCGCGAACGCGGCAGGGGCTGGCGAGCAGTACTTC	CASSFPANAAGAGEQYF
TRBV18	TRBJ1-1	-	-	TGTGCCAGCTCGCTGGGGACGGCCTCCTTTACTGAAGCTTTCTTT	CASSLGTASFTEAFF
TRBV28	TRBJ1-1	TRBD1	-	TGTGCCAGCAGTGAAGGGGGCGCACAAAACACTGAAGCTTTCTTT	CASSEGGAQNTEAFF
TRBV5-4	TRBJ1-1	-	-	TGTGCCAGCAGCTTGGACCCGCGGGGCGGGACTGAAGCTTTCTTT	CASSLDPRGGTEAFF
TRBV10-3	TRBJ2-5	TRBD1	-	TGTGCCATCAAGGGACAGGGAAAGGGAGAGACCCAGTACTTC	CAIKGQGKGETQYF
TRBV9	TRBJ2-2	-	-	TGTGCCAGCAGCTCCCCCGCGGGGGAGCTGTTTTTT	CASSSPAGELFF
TRBV7-2	TRBJ2-1	TRBD1	-	TGTGCCAGCAGCTTACCCCAGGTCCGACAGGGGGGGCAGTTCTTC	CASSLPQVRQGGQFF
TRBV5-4	TRBJ2-2	-	-	TGTGCCAGCAGCCGGACATTGAACGGGGAGCTGTTTTTT	CASSRTLNGELFF
TRBV28	TRBJ2-1	-	-	TGTGCCAGCACCGACCTTTCCAGCTCCTACAATGAGCAGTTCTTC	CASTDLSSSYNEQFF
TRBV21-1	TRBJ1-5	-	-	TGTGCCAGCAGCAAAAGGGCGCACGCCCAGCATTTT	CASSKRAHAQHF
TRBV2	TRBJ2-3	-	-	TGTGCCAGCAAGTACGCAGATACGCAGTATTTT	CASKYADTQYF